Listed below are T cell receptor beta chains from one sample, sequenced in a study of molecular identifiers for immune sequencing clone quantification. TCRdb re-called the PCR reads through MiXCR, storing one row per CDR3 protein. The profile covers 300,000 to 400,000 distinct CDR3 sequences, with 24% appearing a single time and about 0.7% taken by the ten largest. The sequenced sample was naive CD8+ T cells from blood, with Jurkat cell RNA spiked in. The origin of the receptors is a human donor in good health. Some libraries in this study had Jurkat cell RNA spiked in. The CDR3 runs from the conserved cysteine through the conserved F or W. Each record gives: V gene, D gene, clone size, J gene, CDR3 protein, CDR3 DNA. A D gene is named only where the DNA matches it firmly. Some rows have no size entry. The others give once, few or many, or a class for an expanded clone.

>TRBV7-8|NA|NA|TRBJ2-7
CASSLYQLGPNEQYF
TGTGCCAGCAGCTTATATCAGCTAGGCCCGAACGAGCAGTACTTC
>TRBV2|TRBD2|many|TRBJ2-1
CASRALAGGYNEQFF
TGTGCCAGCAGGGCACTAGCGGGAGGGTACAATGAGCAGTTCTTC
>TRBV12-3/TRBV12-4|NA|many|TRBJ2-2
CASIIGPAGELFF
TGTGCCAGCATAATAGGGCCAGCCGGGGAGCTGTTTTTT
>TRBV4-3|NA|NA|TRBJ2-3
CASSQDEGRDTDTQYF
TGCGCCAGCAGCCAAGATGAGGGAAGGGACACAGATACGCAGTATTTT
>TRBV6-2/TRBV6-3|NA|NA|TRBJ2-7
CASSTQVGGYEQYF
TGTGCCAGCAGTACCCAGGTCGGGGGTTACGAGCAGTACTTC
>TRBV19|NA|NA|TRBJ2-4
CASSSQTRGANIQYF
TGTGCCAGTAGTAGCCAGACGAGGGGGGCAAACATTCAGTACTTC
>TRBV5-5|NA|NA|TRBJ1-1
CASSFGDSLNTEAFF
TGTGCCAGCAGCTTTGGCGACAGCTTGAACACTGAAGCTTTCTTT
>TRBV6-5|NA|many|TRBJ2-7
CASSYRAKDYEQYF
TGTGCCAGCAGCTACCGCGCTAAGGACTACGAGCAGTACTTC
>TRBV7-2|NA|many|TRBJ2-1
CASSPSVAGSYNEQFF
TGTGCCAGCAGCCCGTCGGTAGCAGGTAGCTACAATGAGCAGTTCTTC
>TRBV7-9|NA|many|TRBJ2-1
CASSSPRERLHPNEQFF
TGTGCCAGCAGCTCCCCGAGGGAGCGGTTGCATCCAAATGAGCAGTTCTTC
>TRBV12-5|NA|few|TRBJ2-3
CASGDDSDPEITDTQYF
TGTGCTAGTGGTGATGATTCGGATCCAGAAATCACAGATACGCAGTATTTT
>TRBV29-1|NA|few|TRBJ1-2
CSVEAGAYGYTF
TGCAGCGTTGAAGCGGGGGCCTATGGCTACACCTTC
>TRBV7-9|NA|few|TRBJ1-5
CASSPSPLQPQHF
TGTGCCAGCAGCCCTAGTCCCCTCCAGCCCCAGCATTTT
>TRBV7-9|NA|NA|TRBJ2-7
CAISGASYEQYF
TGTGCCATCTCCGGGGCCTCCTACGAGCAGTACTTC
>TRBV2|TRBD1|few|TRBJ2-7
CASSGDRYSYEQYF
TGTGCCAGCAGCGGGGACAGATACTCCTACGAGCAGTACTTC
>TRBV3-1|TRBD2|NA|TRBJ2-1
CASSQDRGLAGNEQFF
TGTGCCAGCAGCCAAGATAGGGGACTAGCGGGGAATGAGCAGTTCTTC
>TRBV29-1|NA|many|TRBJ2-7
CSVRGLSYEQYF
TGCAGCGTCCGAGGACTTTCCTACGAGCAGTACTTC
>TRBV3-1|NA|NA|TRBJ1-5
CASSQDRPGASNQPQHF
TGTGCCAGCAGCCAAGATAGGCCAGGGGCAAGCAATCAGCCCCAGCATTTT
>TRBV5-3|NA|few|TRBJ2-2
CALRGGRTGELFF
TGTGCCCTCCGGGGCGGCCGGACCGGGGAGCTGTTTTTT
>TRBV29-1|TRBD1|NA|TRBJ2-7
CSVYAGGGYEQYF
TGCAGCGTTTACGCAGGGGGCGGCTACGAGCAGTACTTC
>TRBV28|TRBD2|many|TRBJ2-2
CASSSRTSGSELFF
TGTGCCAGCAGTTCACGGACTAGCGGGAGTGAGCTGTTTTTT
>TRBV7-9|NA|many|TRBJ2-1
CASSLELHNEQFF
TGTGCCAGCAGCTTAGAACTACACAATGAGCAGTTCTTC
>TRBV20-1|NA|NA|TRBJ2-3
CSARLRDSTDTQYF
TGCAGTGCTAGACTACGAGATAGCACAGATACGCAGTATTTT
>TRBV2|TRBD1|NA|TRBJ2-3
CASEPGQGTDTQYF
TGTGCCAGCGAACCGGGACAGGGCACAGATACGCAGTATTTT
>TRBV14|NA|many|TRBJ2-3
CASSQVWGLTDTQYF
TGTGCCAGCAGCCAAGTTTGGGGCCTCACAGATACGCAGTATTTT
>TRBV30|NA|many|TRBJ1-3
CAWSDPNFSGNTIYF
TGTGCCTGGAGTGACCCCAATTTCTCTGGAAACACCATATATTTT
>TRBV5-6|TRBD2|few|TRBJ2-3
CASRSLPSGAADTQYF
TGTGCCAGCAGATCCCTTCCTAGCGGGGCGGCAGATACGCAGTATTTT
>TRBV6-2/TRBV6-3|NA|NA|TRBJ2-7
CASSYSEYEQYF
TGTGCCAGCAGTTATTCCGAATACGAGCAGTACTTC
>TRBV4-1|NA|few|TRBJ2-2
CASSQRLGNTGELFF
TGCGCCAGCAGCCAAAGACTGGGAAACACCGGGGAGCTGTTTTTT
>TRBV30|NA|NA|TRBJ1-3
CATTPDSYSGNTIYF
TGTGCCACCACCCCCGACAGCTACTCTGGAAACACCATATATTTT
>TRBV6-5|NA|many|TRBJ1-1
CASSQDTMNTEAFF
TGTGCCAGCAGTCAGGACACCATGAACACTGAAGCTTTCTTT
>TRBV5-1|TRBD1|few|TRBJ2-5
CASSEIRTGVGETQYF
TGCGCCAGCAGCGAGATTAGAACAGGGGTCGGAGAGACCCAGTACTTC
>TRBV9|TRBD2|many|TRBJ2-5
CASTLGASGGETQYF
TGTGCCAGCACCTTAGGGGCTAGCGGCGGAGAGACCCAGTACTTC
>TRBV4-1|NA|NA|TRBJ2-7
CASSQSRGSFLEQYF
TGCGCCAGCAGCCAATCCCGGGGTTCTTTTCTCGAGCAGTACTTC
>TRBV4-1|TRBD2|few|TRBJ2-7
CASSQESGGSYEQYF
TGCGCCAGCAGCCAAGAAAGCGGGGGGTCCTACGAGCAGTACTTC
>TRBV20-1|NA|many|TRBJ2-7
CSARPPGLYEQYF
TGCAGTGCTAGACCACCGGGACTCTACGAGCAGTACTTC
>TRBV29-1|TRBD1|NA|TRBJ2-3
CSVEDLGGTGVDTQYF
TGCAGCGTTGAAGATCTTGGGGGGACAGGTGTTGATACGCAGTATTTT
>TRBV9|TRBD2|few|TRBJ2-1
CASSVPQQTSGGGPYNEQFF
TGTGCCAGCAGCGTTCCCCAACAGACTAGCGGGGGTGGTCCCTACAATGAGCAGTTCTTC
>TRBV19|NA|few|TRBJ2-5
CASSIASGFQETQYF
TGTGCCAGTAGTATCGCATCGGGGTTCCAAGAGACCCAGTACTTC
>TRBV28|NA|NA|TRBJ1-1
CASSIEAEAFF
TGTGCCAGCAGTATCGAAGCTGAAGCTTTCTTT
>TRBV28|NA|few|TRBJ2-7
CASSLTGNAYEQYF
TGTGCCAGCAGTTTAACAGGGAACGCCTACGAGCAGTACTTC
>TRBV27|TRBD1|few|TRBJ1-6
CASSPTGEPLHF
TGTGCCAGCAGTCCTACAGGGGAACCTCTCCACTTT